The 13 T cell receptor beta chains presented below share a single source sample, sequenced in a study of early T cells in non-severe SARS-CoV-2 infection. One entry per CDR3 protein, called by TCRdb with MiXCR from the 5' RACE reads. The sample contains tens of thousands of distinct CDR3 sequences, 14% to 15% of which appear only once. Material: whole blood. All receptors derive from an adult who was a healthcare worker with PCR-confirmed SARS-CoV-2 infection or an uninfected control (not recorded which).

This clonotype was picked up a small number of times. The chain couples TRBV5-1 to TRBJ1-1, with 8 bases lining up with TRBD1. This CDR3 has 14 residues. Unmatched junction bases numbered 1, after V lost 3 bases and J lost 0 bases. CDR1 is SGHRS and CDR2 is YFSETQ in the germline V gene. The DNA of the CDR3 is TGCGCCAGCAGCTGGACAGGGATGAACACTGAAGCTTTCTTT. Translated, it gives CASSWTGMNTEAFF.

The chain employs TRBV20-1 and TRBJ1-1; 7 bases match TRBD1. With V trimmed by 6 bases and J by 2 bases, 3 bases remained unmatched. The CDR3 contains 12 residues. CDR1 is DFQATT, CDR2 SNEGSKA, per germline (reference sequence). CDR3 sequence: CSAQGLNTEAFF. In nucleotides, the CDR3 is TGCAGTGCACAGGGGTTAAACACTGAAGCTTTCTTT.

V is TRBV6-5 and J is TRBJ2-7, with D perhaps TRBD1 or TRBD2 (6 bases each). The length of the CDR3 is 13 residues. V dropped 6 bases and J dropped 6 bases, with 15 bases sitting between them. Per germline, CDR1 MNHEY and CDR2 SVGAGI. The CDR3 spells CASREGGGGEQYF. CDR3 DNA: TGTGCCAGCAGGGAGGGTGGAGGGGGCGAGCAGTACTTC.

The chain is built from TRBV18 and TRBJ2-7; D is possibly TRBD2 (5 bases). CDR3 length: 13 amino acids. V was cut by 0 bases and J by 6 bases, with 9 bases left in between. Germline values: CDR1 KGHSH, CDR2 LQKENI. The CDR3 region has the DNA TGTGCCAGCTCACCACCGGGGAGTTCCGAGCAGTACTTC. Protein sequence: CASSPPGSSEQYF. The full variable domain, completed using reference TRBV18 and TRBJ2-7, is NAGVMQNPRHLVRRRGQEARLRCSPMKGHSHVYWYRQLPEEGLKFMVYLQKENIIDESGMPKERFSAEFPKEGPSILRIQQVVRGDSAAYFCASSPPGSSEQYFGPGTRLTVT.

This clonotype was recorded a few times. The V and J genes are TRBV5-6 and TRBJ2-4, with TRBD1 as a possible D gene (6 bases). Germline assignment: CDR1 SGHDT and CDR2 YYEEEE. The CDR3 runs to 12 residues. Between the trimmed V and J ends, which lost 1 base and 9 bases, there was a span of 8 bases. CDR3 amino acids: CASSLQGRIQYF. As DNA, the CDR3 is TGTGCCAGCAGCTTGCAGGGGCGCATTCAGTACTTC.

This clonotype was observed many times. In DNA form, the CDR3 reads TGTGCCAGCAGCCCGAGGGGTCTAGATACGCAGTATTTT. Translating gives CASSPRGLDTQYF. J is TRBJ2-3 and V is TRBV7-9; TRBD1 or TRBD2 may be the D gene (5 bases each). CDR1 and CDR2 from the germline V gene are SEHNR and FQNEAQ (reference sequence). This CDR3 is 13 amino acids long. Trimming took 5 bases from V and 5 from J, leaving 11 bases between them.

The chain employs TRBV7-8 and TRBJ2-7, with D maybe TRBD2 (7 bases). V was trimmed by 3 bases and J by 2 bases, leaving 11 bases between them. The length of the CDR3 is 14 residues. The V gene's germline CDR1 is SGHVS and CDR2 FQNEAQ. The DNA for the CDR3 is TGTGCCAGCAGCTTGAGGGGGGGGACCTACGAGCAGTACTTC. It translates to CASSLRGGTYEQYF.

This clonotype was observed a handful of times. The V and J genes are TRBV12-3 or TRBV12-4 and TRBJ2-7; D is uncertain. The CDR3 runs to 16 residues. The V and J ends lost 2 bases and 0 bases respectively, with 14 bases between them. The DNA for the CDR3 is TGTGCCAGCAGTTTACGAAGTCACCTTAGCTCCTACGAGCAGTACTTC. Translated, it gives CASSLRSHLSSYEQYF.

This clonotype was seen at least ten times. The gene calls are TRBV27 and TRBJ1-5, with D possibly matching TRBD1 (5 bases). V dropped 0 bases and J dropped 7 bases, with 10 bases sitting between them. Germline assignment: CDR1 MNHEY and CDR2 SMNVEV (reference sequence). The CDR3 loop spans 14 amino acids. The chain's CDR3 is CASSLSQGNQPQHF. The DNA of the CDR3 is TGTGCCAGCAGTTTATCGCAGGGAAACCAGCCCCAGCATTTT.

The V gene is TRBV11-2, the J gene TRBJ1-1; 9 bases match TRBD1. V shed 0 bases, J shed 4 bases, and the junction held 3 bases outside the gene matches. The germline gives CDR1 SGHAT, CDR2 FQNNGV. The CDR3 is 15 amino acids. DNA for the CDR3: TGTGCCAGCAGCTTAGAGTCGACAGGGGGCACTGAAGCTTTCTTT. Residues: CASSLESTGGTEAFF.

This clonotype occurred a few times. The gene calls are TRBV11-2 and TRBJ2-1; perhaps TRBD2 as D (6 bases). CDR3 length: 14 residues. Germline CDR1 reads SGHAT; CDR2 reads FQNNGV. Trimming took 6 bases from V and 10 from J, leaving 19 bases between them. CDR3 DNA sequence: TGTGCCAGCAGTCAATATCAGGGACTTGACGAGCAGTTCTTC. Translation: CASSQYQGLDEQFF.

This clonotype was seen a few times. The CDR3: CASSLEPGSAYEQYF. Here the CDR3 DNA reads TGCGCCAGCAGCTTGGAGCCAGGGTCAGCCTACGAGCAGTACTTC. The chain uses TRBV5-1 and TRBJ2-7, with D maybe TRBD1 (5 bases). Between the trimmed V and J ends, which lost 0 bases and 2 bases, there was a span of 12 bases. The V gene's germline CDR1 is SGHRS and CDR2 YFSETQ. The CDR3 covers 15 residues.

The V call is TRBV6-2 or TRBV6-3, the J call TRBJ2-5, with 13 positions matching TRBD2. With 2 bases clipped from V and 6 bases from J, the junction kept 9 bases outside the gene matches. The CDR3 is 17 residues long. Germline CDR1 is MNHEY and CDR2 is SVGEGT. The CDR3 region has the DNA TGTGCCAGCAGTTACCCAGAACCGGGACTAGCGGGGAAGACCCAGTACTTC. Its translation: CASSYPEPGLAGKTQYF.